The clone carrying this TCR beta chain appeared once. The sample belongs to a study of blood T cell repertoires in COVID-19. While infection was still active, Seattle patients were enrolled and then followed longitudinally. In the study's own analysis: Amplification of reference gene primers provided the estimated nucleated cell counts. Measured with immunoSEQ multiplex PCR; TCRdb has only the in-frame clones, and not every one. The V and J calls and clone size are taken from that table; D and trimming were inferred from the DNA. The table lists about 130,000 clones, around nine tenths of them singletons. Germline CDR1 reads SQVTM; CDR2 reads ANQGSEA. The V gene end was trimmed by 5 bases and the J gene end by 6 bases; junction bases not matched to a gene: 11. The CDR3 consists of 15 residues.

The sequence derives from a man aged 55 to 70 with COVID-19, enrolled during active disease. The sequenced sample consisted of peripheral blood. The chain employs TRBV29-1 and TRBJ2-5; 11 bases match TRBD2. CDR3 nucleotide sequence: TGCAGCGTTTTTAGCGGGAGGGCCGGTAGGAAGACCCAGTACTTC. This translates into CSVFSGRAGRKTQYF.